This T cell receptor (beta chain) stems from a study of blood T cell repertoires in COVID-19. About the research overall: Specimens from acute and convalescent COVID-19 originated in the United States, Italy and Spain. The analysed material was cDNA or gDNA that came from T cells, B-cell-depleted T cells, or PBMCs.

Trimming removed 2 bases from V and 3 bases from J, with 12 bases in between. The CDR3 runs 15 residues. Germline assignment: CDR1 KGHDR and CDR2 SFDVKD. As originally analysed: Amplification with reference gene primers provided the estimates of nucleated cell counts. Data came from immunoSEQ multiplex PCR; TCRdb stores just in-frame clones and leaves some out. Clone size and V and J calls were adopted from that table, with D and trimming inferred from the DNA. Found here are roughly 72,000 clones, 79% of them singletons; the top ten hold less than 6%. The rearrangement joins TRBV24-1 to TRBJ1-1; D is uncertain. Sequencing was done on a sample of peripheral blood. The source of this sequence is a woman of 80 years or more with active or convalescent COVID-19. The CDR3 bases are TGTGCCACCAGTGATTCCCGGGAGGGTGACACTGAAGCTTTCTTT. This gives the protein CATSDSREGDTEAFF.